This is a list of T cell receptor beta chains from one sample in a study of T-cell memory formation after mild COVID-19. TCRdb analysed the 5' RACE reads with MiXCR anew, one entry per CDR3 protein. The table includes about 250,000 distinct CDR3 sequences, approximately 18% detected once. The specimen sequenced was PBMCs or a T cell subset sorted from them (not recorded which). These receptors were obtained from a man aged 18 to 30 who had mild COVID-19 (a few samples of this study predate the infection). Cell type and time point are not known. The CDR3 runs from the conserved cysteine through the conserved F or W. Each record gives: V gene, D gene, J gene, CDR3 protein. A D gene is named only where the DNA matches it firmly.

>TRBV20-1|-|TRBJ1-2
CSVPRRGEGGYTF
>TRBV3-1|TRBD2|TRBJ2-1
CASSQALAGGYNEQFF
>TRBV7-8|TRBD1|TRBJ2-1
CASSPVGTGNHNEQFF
>TRBV3-1|TRBD2|TRBJ2-5
CASSQVGLAGFQETQYF
>TRBV7-9|-|TRBJ2-1
CASSLVRSEQFF
>TRBV11-2|-|TRBJ1-1
CASSFMVDTEAFF
>TRBV7-9|-|TRBJ2-2
CASSLVSQNTGELFF
>TRBV5-1|TRBD2|TRBJ2-1
CASSFQRGSDNEQFF
>TRBV6-5|-|TRBJ2-7
CASSFVGTPASYEQYF
>TRBV7-6|-|TRBJ2-1
CASSAIYDRNNEQFF
>TRBV30|TRBD1|TRBJ2-7
CAAYRTGSYEQYF
>TRBV27|-|TRBJ2-5
CASRDLQETQYF
>TRBV12-3/TRBV12-4|-|TRBJ2-1
CASTSVGGTYNEQFF
>TRBV27|TRBD1|TRBJ1-1
CASAQGVGTEAFF
>TRBV12-3/TRBV12-4|TRBD1|TRBJ1-1
CASTHDRGNEAFF
>TRBV5-1|-|TRBJ1-6
CASSLRNPNSPLHF
>TRBV5-1|-|TRBJ2-2
CASSLGGLTYTGELFF
>TRBV12-3/TRBV12-4|-|TRBJ2-7
CASSLGRSHEQYF
>TRBV19|TRBD2|TRBJ2-3
CASSIGLATDTQYF
>TRBV20-1|TRBD1|TRBJ2-3
CSARDFARTGPHTQYF
>TRBV7-2|TRBD1|TRBJ2-6
CASSSEGAGITSGANVLTF
>TRBV10-3|-|TRBJ2-3
CAIRPPPGTTDTQYF
>TRBV6-1|TRBD1|TRBJ2-5
CASLRTGKETQYF
>TRBV20-1|-|TRBJ2-5
CSARDLRSGPGETQYF
>TRBV27|-|TRBJ2-1
CASSFAGENEQFF
>TRBV12-3/TRBV12-4|-|TRBJ1-1
CASTLSYRATEAFF
>TRBV5-1|-|TRBJ1-2
CASSLELGIGYGYTF
>TRBV5-6|-|TRBJ1-5
CASSAEGGYNQPQHF
>TRBV10-3|-|TRBJ1-1
CAISESTGLGDTEAFF
>TRBV9|-|TRBJ2-7
CASSVAFGSTYEQYF
>TRBV5-4|TRBD1|TRBJ2-1
CATEQGARNNEQFF
>TRBV27|-|TRBJ2-2
CASSTRTVGTGELFF
>TRBV14|TRBD1|TRBJ2-4
CASSQEPGGRKNIQYF
>TRBV20-1|-|TRBJ1-5
CSARPPGLGNQPQHF
>TRBV9|-|TRBJ1-4
CASSVGYSSYNEKLFF
>TRBV29-1|TRBD1|TRBJ1-5
CSVGQGNSNQPQHF
>TRBV12-3/TRBV12-4|-|TRBJ2-2
CASRRFRNTGELFF
>TRBV27|TRBD2|TRBJ2-1
CASSRPGGQGEQFF
>TRBV3-1|-|TRBJ2-3
CASSQAATDTQYF
>TRBV6-5|TRBD1|TRBJ2-3
CASWTGGGYSTDTQYF
>TRBV29-1|-|TRBJ1-4
CSVSATQGEKLFF
>TRBV6-2/TRBV6-3|-|TRBJ2-7
CASSSQVGYEQYF
>TRBV29-1|-|TRBJ2-7
CSFTDDSYEQYF
>TRBV3-1|TRBD1|TRBJ1-6
CASSHPRDRALLDSPLHF
>TRBV5-1|TRBD2|TRBJ2-1
CASSESAGGPNEQFF
>TRBV6-6|-|TRBJ1-1
CASSYDRQQDFMNTEAFF
>TRBV5-1|-|TRBJ1-4
CASSLGQPNEKMFF
>TRBV6-2/TRBV6-3|TRBD1|TRBJ2-7
CASRDRGTYEQYF
>TRBV2|-|TRBJ1-5
CASRIRVGQPQHF
>TRBV15|TRBD1|TRBJ2-5
CATSRDRGQQETQYF
>TRBV27|-|TRBJ2-3
CASSLRGGASTDTQYF
>TRBV10-3|-|TRBJ1-2
CAISESRGAGRSYGYTF
>TRBV5-1|TRBD1|TRBJ2-5
CASSSTGGSETQYF